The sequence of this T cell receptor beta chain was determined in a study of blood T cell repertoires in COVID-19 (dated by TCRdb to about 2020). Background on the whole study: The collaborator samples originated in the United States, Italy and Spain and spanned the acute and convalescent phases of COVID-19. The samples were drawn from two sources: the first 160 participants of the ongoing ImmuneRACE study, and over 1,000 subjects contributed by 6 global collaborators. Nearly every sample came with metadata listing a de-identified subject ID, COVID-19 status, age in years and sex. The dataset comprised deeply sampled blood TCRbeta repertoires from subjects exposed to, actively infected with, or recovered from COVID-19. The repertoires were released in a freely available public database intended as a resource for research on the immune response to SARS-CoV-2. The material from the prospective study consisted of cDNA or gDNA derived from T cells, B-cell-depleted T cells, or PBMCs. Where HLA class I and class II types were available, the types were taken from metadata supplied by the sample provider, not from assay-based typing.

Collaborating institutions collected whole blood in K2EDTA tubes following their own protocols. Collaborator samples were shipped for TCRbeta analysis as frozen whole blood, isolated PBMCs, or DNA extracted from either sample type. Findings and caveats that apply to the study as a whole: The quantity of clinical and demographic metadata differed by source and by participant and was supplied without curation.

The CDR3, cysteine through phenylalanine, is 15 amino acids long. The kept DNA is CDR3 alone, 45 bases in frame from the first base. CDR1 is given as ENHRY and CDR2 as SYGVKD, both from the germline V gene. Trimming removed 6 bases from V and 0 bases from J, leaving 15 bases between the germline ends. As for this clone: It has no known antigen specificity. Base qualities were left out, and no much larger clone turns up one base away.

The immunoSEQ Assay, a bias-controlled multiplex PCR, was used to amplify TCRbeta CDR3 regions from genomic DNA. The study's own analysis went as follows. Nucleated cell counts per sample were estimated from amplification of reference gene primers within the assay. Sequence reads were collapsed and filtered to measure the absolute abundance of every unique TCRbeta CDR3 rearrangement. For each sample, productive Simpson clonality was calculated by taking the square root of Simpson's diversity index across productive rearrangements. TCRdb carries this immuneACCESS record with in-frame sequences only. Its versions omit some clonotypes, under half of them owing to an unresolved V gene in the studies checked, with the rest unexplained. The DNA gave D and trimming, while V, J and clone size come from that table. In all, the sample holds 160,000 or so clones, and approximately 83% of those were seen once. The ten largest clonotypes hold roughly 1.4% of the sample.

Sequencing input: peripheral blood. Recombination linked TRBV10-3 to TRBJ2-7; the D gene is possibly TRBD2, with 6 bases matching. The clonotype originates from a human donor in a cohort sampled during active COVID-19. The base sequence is TGTGCCATCAGCCAGGCGGGACTTGCCTCCTACGAGCAGTACTTC. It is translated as CAISQAGLASYEQYF.